Listed here are 5 T cell receptor beta chains from one sample, sequenced in a study of regulatory T cells in long-lasting Graves disease. As for time point: newly diagnosed GD, antithyroid drugs for less than 3 months. From RNA extracted from PBMCs, the TCR library was made. Relying on iRepertoire HTBI primers and Arm-PCR of CDR3 regions, the team built TCR beta libraries. TCRdb itself ran the multiplex PCR reads through MiXCR, one entry per CDR3 protein. The data show about 320,000 distinct CDR3 sequences, with 15% to 20% seen just once and around 36% held by the top ten. The input for sequencing was peripheral blood mononuclear cells (PBMCs), taken at new diagnosis, from a patient treated with antithyroid drugs. These receptor sequences come from a female donor with Graves disease.

The chain couples TRBV2 to TRBJ2-2, with 8 bases aligning to TRBD2. Looked up from germline, CDR1 is SNHLY and CDR2 is FYNNEI. The CDR3 contains 16 residues. The J segment lost 7 bases and the V segment lost 5 bases, leaving 12 bases of the junction unmatched. CDR3 loop: CASSKERGLRGGELFF. The CDR3 nucleotides read TGTGCCAGCAGTAAGGAGCGGGGGCTCCGGGGCGGGGAGCTGTTTTTT.

In the case of this clonotype: The junction differs from germline at one of its ends, possibly a read error. The chain recombines TRBV18 with TRBJ1-5; TRBD1 is a possible D gene (5 bases). Germline CDR1 is KGHSH and CDR2 is LQKENI. The CDR3 totals 15 residues. CDR3 loop: CASSPMAGRDQPQRF. The CDR3 DNA sequence: TGTGCCAGCTCACCAATGGCAGGAAGGGACCAGCCCCAGCGTTTT.

This clonotype came up many times. This chain's CDR3 is CATRVGGAYNEQFF. DNA of the CDR3: TGTGCCACCAGGGTTGGAGGGGCCTACAATGAGCAGTTCTTC. The V and J genes are TRBV15 and TRBJ2-1; D possibly corresponds to TRBD2 (6 bases). Trimming shortened V by 6 bases and J by 2 bases, and 11 bases separated the two germline ends. Looked up from germline, CDR1 is LNHNV and CDR2 is YYDKDF (reference sequence). The CDR3 is 14 residues long.

This clonotype was detected many times. V usage is TRBV2 and J usage is TRBJ2-5, with 10 bases lining up with TRBD2. Germline CDR1 and CDR2: SNHLY and FYNNEI. The CDR3 has 16 residues. J was trimmed by 5 bases and V by 1 base; bases with no gene match: 7. CDR3 in amino acids: CASSEGRSGRGETQYF. Written as DNA, the CDR3 is TGTGCCAGCAGTGAAGGGCGCAGCGGGAGGGGCGAGACCCAGTACTTC.

The rearrangement joins TRBV28 to TRBJ1-6, with 11 positions matching TRBD1. Looked up from germline, CDR1 is MDHEN and CDR2 is SYDVKM. V lost 2 bases, J lost 9 bases, and 6 bases stayed unmatched. This CDR3 is built from 16 residues. CDR3 amino acids: CASSLPSGTGGSPLHF. The CDR3, as DNA: TGTGCCAGCAGTTTACCTAGTGGGACAGGGGGTTCACCCCTCCACTTT.